This T cell receptor (beta chain) was recovered during a study of blood T cell repertoires in COVID-19. V shed 6 bases, J shed 10 bases, and the junction held 9 bases outside the gene matches. Germline V gene data show CDR1 as MDHEN and CDR2 as SYDVKM. The CDR3 is made up of 15 amino acids. Original processing methods: The authors estimated nucleated cell counts from reference gene primer amplification. The data were produced by immunoSEQ multiplex PCR, yet TCRdb's version contains in-frame clones alone and is incomplete. The V and J calls and clone size come from that table; D and trimming were worked out from the DNA. The table shows more than 200,000 clones, with around four fifths occurring only once.

Source material: peripheral blood. The chain combines TRBV28 with TRBJ1-6; TRBD1 matches 10 bases. The sequence derives from an older woman with active or convalescent COVID-19. In nucleotides, the CDR3 is TGTGCCAGCAGAACTCCGGGACAGGGGCGCTCACCCCTCCACTTT. It translates to CASRTPGQGRSPLHF.